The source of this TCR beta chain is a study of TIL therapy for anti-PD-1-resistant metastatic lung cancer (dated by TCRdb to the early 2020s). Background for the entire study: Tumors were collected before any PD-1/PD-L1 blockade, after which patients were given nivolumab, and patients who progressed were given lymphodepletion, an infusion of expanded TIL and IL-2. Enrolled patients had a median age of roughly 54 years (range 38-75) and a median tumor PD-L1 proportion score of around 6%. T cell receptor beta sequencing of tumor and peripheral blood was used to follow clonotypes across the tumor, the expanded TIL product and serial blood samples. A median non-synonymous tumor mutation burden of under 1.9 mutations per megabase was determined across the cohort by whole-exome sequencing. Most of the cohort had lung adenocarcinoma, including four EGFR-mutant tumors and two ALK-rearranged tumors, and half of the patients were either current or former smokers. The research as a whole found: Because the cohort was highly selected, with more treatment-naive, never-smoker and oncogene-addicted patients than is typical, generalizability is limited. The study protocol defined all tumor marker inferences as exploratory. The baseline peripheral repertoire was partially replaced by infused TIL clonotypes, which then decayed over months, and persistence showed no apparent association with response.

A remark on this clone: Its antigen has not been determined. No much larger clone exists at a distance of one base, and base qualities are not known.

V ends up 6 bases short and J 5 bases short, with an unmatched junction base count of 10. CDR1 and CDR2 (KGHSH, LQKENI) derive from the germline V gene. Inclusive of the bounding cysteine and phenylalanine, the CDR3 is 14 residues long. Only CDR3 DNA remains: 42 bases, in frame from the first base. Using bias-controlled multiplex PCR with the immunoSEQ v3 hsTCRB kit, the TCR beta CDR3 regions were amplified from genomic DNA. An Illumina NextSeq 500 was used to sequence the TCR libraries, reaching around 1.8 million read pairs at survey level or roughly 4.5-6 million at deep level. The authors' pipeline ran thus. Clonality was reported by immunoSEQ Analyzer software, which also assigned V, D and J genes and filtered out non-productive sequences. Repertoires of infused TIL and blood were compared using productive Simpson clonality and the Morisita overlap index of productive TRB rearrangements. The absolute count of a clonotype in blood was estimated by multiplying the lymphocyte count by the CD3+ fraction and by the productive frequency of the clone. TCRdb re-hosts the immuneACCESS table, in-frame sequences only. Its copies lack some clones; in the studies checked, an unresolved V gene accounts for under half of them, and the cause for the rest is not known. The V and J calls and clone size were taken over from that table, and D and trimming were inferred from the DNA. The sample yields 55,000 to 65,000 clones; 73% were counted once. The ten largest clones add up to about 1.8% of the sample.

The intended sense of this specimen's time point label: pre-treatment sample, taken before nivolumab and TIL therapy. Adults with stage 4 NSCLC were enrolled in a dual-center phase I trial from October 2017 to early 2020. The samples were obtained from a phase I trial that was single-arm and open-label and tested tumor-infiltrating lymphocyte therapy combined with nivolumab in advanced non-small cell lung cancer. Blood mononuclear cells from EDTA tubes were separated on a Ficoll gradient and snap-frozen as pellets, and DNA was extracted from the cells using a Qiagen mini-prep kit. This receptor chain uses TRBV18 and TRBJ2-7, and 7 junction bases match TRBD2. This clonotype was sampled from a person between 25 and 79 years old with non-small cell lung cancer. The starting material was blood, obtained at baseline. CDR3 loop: CASSLGTTYDEQYF. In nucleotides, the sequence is TGTGCCAGCTCCCTAGGGACTACCTATGACGAGCAGTACTTC.